The following is a T cell receptor beta chain sequence with its context. Ages ranged from 18 to 89 years, with residence in around 24 US areas. Participants' own reports of clinical history determined their cohort assignment. V was cut by 1 base and J by 2 bases, with 8 bases left in between. Germline V gene lookup returns CDR1 MRHNA and CDR2 SNTAGT. The CDR3 runs to 14 residues. The data derive from a study of blood T cell repertoires in COVID-19. Study at large: PBMCs, B-cell-depleted T cells, or T cells provided the cDNA or gDNA that made up the material.

Authors' data handling: Estimation of nucleated cell counts relied on the amplification of reference gene primers. Libraries were prepared by immunoSEQ multiplex PCR; TCRdb keeps only in-frame clonotypes and omits some of them. V, J and clone size were drawn from that table, and D and trimming were deduced from the DNA. The data show about 240,000 clones, approximately 83% seen once. The sample taken for sequencing was PBMCs or T cells enriched from blood (not recorded which). The chain uses TRBV6-4 and TRBJ2-5, with D maybe TRBD2 (5 bases). The source of this sequence is a woman in her thirties or forties with acute COVID-19. The CDR3 nucleotides read TGTGCCAGCAGTGACTGCGGAGGTCAAGAGACCCAGTACTTC. It encodes CASSDCGGQETQYF.